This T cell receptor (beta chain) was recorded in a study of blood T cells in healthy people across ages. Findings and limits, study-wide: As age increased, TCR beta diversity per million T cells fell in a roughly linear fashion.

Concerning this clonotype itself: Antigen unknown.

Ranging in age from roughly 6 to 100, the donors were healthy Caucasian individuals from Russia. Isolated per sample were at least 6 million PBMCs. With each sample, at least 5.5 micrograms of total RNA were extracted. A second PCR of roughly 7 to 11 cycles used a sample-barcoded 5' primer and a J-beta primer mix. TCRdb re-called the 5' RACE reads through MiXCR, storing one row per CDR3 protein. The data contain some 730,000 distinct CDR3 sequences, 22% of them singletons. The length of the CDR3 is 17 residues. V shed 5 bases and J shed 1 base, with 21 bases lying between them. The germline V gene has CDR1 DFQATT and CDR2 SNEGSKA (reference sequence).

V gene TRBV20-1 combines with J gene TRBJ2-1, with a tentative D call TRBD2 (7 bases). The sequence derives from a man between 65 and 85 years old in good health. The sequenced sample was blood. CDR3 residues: CSASPSRGGKSYNEQFF. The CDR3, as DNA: TGCAGTGCTTCCCCCTCTAGGGGGGGTAAGTCCTACAATGAGCAGTTCTTC.